This T cell receptor beta chain appears in the sequencing data of a study of graft-versus-host responses after intestinal transplantation. The protocol was immunoSEQ multiplex PCR, while the TCRdb copy is restricted to in-frame clones and leaves out a portion. Of about 14,000 clones in the sample, over 75% were seen once. This CDR3 is 15 amino acids long. CDR1 and CDR2 (germline): MNHNS, SASEGT. V gave up 10 bases and J gave up 4 bases, with 19 bases separating them. Graft-derived tissue was subjected to processing to liberate intraepithelial and lamina propria lymphocytes. Comments on this clone: The antigen remains undetermined.

Study results and caveats: In patients with graft-donor T cell macrochimerism, allograft graft-versus-host to host-versus-graft clonal ratios were high. The marrow of recipients harbored GvH clones, and ileum or blood showed some of them first.

The origin of this receptor is a human patient who received an intestinal transplant, so some T cells may come from the graft donor. V gene TRBV6-1 combines with J gene TRBJ2-2; no definite D call. Material: ileum tissue, obtained about four weeks after intestinal transplant. The CDR3 region is CAIDIPDQTTGELFF. CDR3 DNA: TGTGCCATCGATATACCAGATCAAACCACCGGGGAGCTGTTTTTT.